This T cell receptor beta chain was recorded in a study of blood T cell repertoires in COVID-19. Study overall: Spain, Italy and the United States supplied samples that represented acute and convalescent COVID-19. T cells, B-cell-depleted T cells, or PBMCs supplied cDNA or gDNA.

Trimming pared 2 bases from V and 2 bases from J, leaving 15 bases between. This CDR3 comprises 16 residues. Germline V gives CDR1 MDHEN, CDR2 SYDVKM. Per the original data handling: Nucleated cell counts were estimated from reference gene primer amplification. Generated by immunoSEQ multiplex PCR, the TCRdb table keeps only in-frame clones and is missing some. Clonal size and the V and J genes are those of that table, whereas D and trimming came from the DNA. The sample has about 310,000 clones, roughly 84% seen once. The chain carries TRBV28 and TRBJ1-1; a weak D match, TRBD1 (5 bases). Sequencing input: peripheral blood. This receptor was identified in a man aged 45-65 years with active or convalescent COVID-19. The CDR3 spells CASSLPSAGRNTEAFF. CDR3 DNA: TGTGCCAGCAGTTTACCTTCGGCGGGGCGAAACACTGAAGCTTTCTTT.